This TCR beta chain was found in a study of blood T cell repertoires in COVID-19. Overall study context: PBMCs, B-cell-depleted T cells, or T cells were the source of the cDNA or gDNA that made up the material.

The V gene's germline CDR1 is LNHDA and CDR2 SQIVND (reference sequence). The CDR3 consists of 15 residues. V trimming: 7 bases; J trimming: 4 bases; junction bases outside the gene matches: 8. Clones were read by immunoSEQ multiplex PCR, and TCRdb kept only the in-frame ones, dropping some. The table includes 200,000 to 250,000 clones, 82% detected once. This receptor was obtained from a woman aged 40-49 years with acute or convalescent COVID-19. The sample taken for sequencing was peripheral blood. V and J are TRBV19 and TRBJ1-3, with 9 bases matching TRBD1. The chain's CDR3 is CASTLNRGQGNTIYF. The CDR3 DNA sequence: TGTGCCAGTACCCTAAACAGGGGGCAGGGAAACACCATATATTTT.